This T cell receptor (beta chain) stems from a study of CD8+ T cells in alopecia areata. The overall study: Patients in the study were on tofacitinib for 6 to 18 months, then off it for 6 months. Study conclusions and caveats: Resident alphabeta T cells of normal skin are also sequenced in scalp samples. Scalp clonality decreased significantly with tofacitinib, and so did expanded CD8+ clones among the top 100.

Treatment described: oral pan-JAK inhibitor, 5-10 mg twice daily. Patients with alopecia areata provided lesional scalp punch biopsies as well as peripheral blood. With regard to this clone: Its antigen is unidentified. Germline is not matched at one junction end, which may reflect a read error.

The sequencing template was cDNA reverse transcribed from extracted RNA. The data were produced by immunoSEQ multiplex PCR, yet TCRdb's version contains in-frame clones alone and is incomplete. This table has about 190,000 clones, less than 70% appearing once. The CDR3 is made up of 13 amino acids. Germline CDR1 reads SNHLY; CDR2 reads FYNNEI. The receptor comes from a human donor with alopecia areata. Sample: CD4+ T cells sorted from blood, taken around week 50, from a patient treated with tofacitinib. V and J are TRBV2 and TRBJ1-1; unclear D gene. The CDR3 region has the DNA TGTGCCAGCAGTATCCTTTTGAAAACTGAAGCTTTCTTT. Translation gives CASSILLKTEAFF.